This T cell receptor (beta chain) was found in a study of human T cells and chemical hapten exposure. Study-level information: Each patch test put 0.01% DPC on the upper back, and results were read at 6 days. Whole-study results and caveats: TCRs whose frequency exceeded 1 in 1000 remained the same following DPC sensitization.

Time point meaning: patch test 2, 6 weeks after DPC sensitization. Treatment denoted: therapeutic diphenylcyclopropenone sensitization with weekly scalp DPC. Blood was collected ahead of every patch test applied. The library gave individual cDNA molecules unique molecular identifiers. Via MiXCR, TCRdb re-called the RACE reads, giving one row per CDR3 protein. The table lists a few hundred thousand distinct CDR3 sequences, roughly 6.3% of them singletons. This clonotype was observed many times. Its target is unknown. Per the germline V gene, CDR1 is SGHDN and CDR2 is FVKESK. V dropped 2 bases and J dropped 3 bases, with 6 bases sitting between them. The CDR3 runs to 13 residues.

The chain couples TRBV14 to TRBJ2-3, with D uncertain. The input for sequencing was whole blood, taken in connection with sensitization to the hapten diphenylcyclopropenone (DPC). The clonotype was recovered from a woman aged 18-30 years with alopecia areata. Some clones in this sample may be carry-over from other donors' samples. The CDR3 DNA reads as TGTGCCAGCAGCCAAACCCTGACAGATACGCAGTATTTT. It is translated as CASSQTLTDTQYF.